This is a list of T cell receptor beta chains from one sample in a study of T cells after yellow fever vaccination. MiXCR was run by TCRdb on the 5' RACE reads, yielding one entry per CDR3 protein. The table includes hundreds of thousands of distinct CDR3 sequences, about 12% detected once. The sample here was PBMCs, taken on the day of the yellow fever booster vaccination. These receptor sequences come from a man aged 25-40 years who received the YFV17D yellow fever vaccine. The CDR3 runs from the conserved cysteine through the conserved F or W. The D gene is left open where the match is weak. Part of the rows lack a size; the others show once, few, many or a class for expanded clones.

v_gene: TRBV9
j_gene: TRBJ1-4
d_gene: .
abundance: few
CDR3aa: CASSPQGRTNEKLFF
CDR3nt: TGTGCCAGCAGCCCTCAGGGGAGAACTAATGAAAAACTGTTTTTT

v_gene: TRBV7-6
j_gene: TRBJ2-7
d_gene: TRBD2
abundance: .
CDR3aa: CASSFGWGGEQYF
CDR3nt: TGTGCCAGCAGCTTTGGTTGGGGGGGCGAGCAGTACTTC

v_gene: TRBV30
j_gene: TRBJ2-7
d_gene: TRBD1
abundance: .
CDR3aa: CAWSVAGGSYEQYF
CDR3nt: TGTGCCTGGAGTGTGGCAGGGGGTTCCTACGAGCAGTACTTC

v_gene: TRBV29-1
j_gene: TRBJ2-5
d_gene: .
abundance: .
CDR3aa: CSVGDGEETQYF
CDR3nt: TGCAGCGTTGGAGACGGAGAGGAGACCCAGTACTTC

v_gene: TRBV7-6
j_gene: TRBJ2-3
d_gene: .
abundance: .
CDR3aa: CASSYAGVEEDTQYF
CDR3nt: TGTGCCAGCAGCTACGCCGGGGTCGAGGAAGATACGCAGTATTTT

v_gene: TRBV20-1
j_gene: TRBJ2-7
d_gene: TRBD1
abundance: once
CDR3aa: CSASGGQGRYEQYF
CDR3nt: TGCAGTGCTAGTGGGGGACAGGGCCGCTACGAGCAGTACTTC

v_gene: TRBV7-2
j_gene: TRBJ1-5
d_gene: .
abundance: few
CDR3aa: CASSLVQNSNQPQHF
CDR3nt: TGTGCCAGCAGCTTAGTGCAGAATAGCAATCAGCCCCAGCATTTT

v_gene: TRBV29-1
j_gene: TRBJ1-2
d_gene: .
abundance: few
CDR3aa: CSVFDVHYGYTF
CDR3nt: TGCAGCGTCTTCGACGTGCACTATGGCTACACCTTC

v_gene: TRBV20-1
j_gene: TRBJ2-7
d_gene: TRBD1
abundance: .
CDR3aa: CSARGSGQMSSYEQYF
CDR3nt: TGCAGTGCTAGGGGCTCGGGACAGATGAGCTCCTACGAGCAGTACTTC

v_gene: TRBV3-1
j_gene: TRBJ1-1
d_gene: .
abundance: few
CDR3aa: CASSQNAGFTEAFF
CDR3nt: TGTGCCAGCAGCCAAAACGCAGGGTTCACTGAAGCTTTCTTT

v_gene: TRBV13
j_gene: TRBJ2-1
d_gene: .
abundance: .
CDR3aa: CASSWGRRDEQFF
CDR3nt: TGTGCCAGCAGCTGGGGTCGAAGGGATGAGCAGTTCTTC

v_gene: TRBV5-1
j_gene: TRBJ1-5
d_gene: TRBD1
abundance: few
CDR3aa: CASSTTGTDNQPQHF
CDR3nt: TGCGCCAGCAGCACTACCGGGACAGACAATCAGCCCCAGCATTTT

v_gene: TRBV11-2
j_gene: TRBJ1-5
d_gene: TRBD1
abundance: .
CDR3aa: CASSPWTGNNQPQHF
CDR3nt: TGTGCCAGCAGCCCTTGGACAGGGAATAATCAGCCCCAGCATTTT

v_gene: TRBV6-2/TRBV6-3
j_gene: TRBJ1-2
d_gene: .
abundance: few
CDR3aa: CASSNPATPGYTF
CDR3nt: TGTGCCAGCAGTAACCCGGCCACCCCTGGCTACACCTTC

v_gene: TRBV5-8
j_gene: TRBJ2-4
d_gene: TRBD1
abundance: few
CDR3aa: CASTRDRGFAKNIQYF
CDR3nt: TGTGCCAGCACTCGGGACAGGGGGTTTGCCAAAAACATTCAGTACTTC

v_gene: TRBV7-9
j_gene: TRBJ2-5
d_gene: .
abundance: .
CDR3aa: CASSSPLARETQYF
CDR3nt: TGTGCCAGCAGCTCCCCTCTGGCCCGGGAGACCCAGTACTTC

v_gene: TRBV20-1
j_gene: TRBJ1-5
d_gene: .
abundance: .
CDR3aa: CSARDIVSNQPQHF
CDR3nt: TGCAGTGCTAGAGATATCGTGAGCAATCAGCCCCAGCATTTT

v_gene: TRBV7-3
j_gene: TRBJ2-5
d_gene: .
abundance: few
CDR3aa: CASSLDGGSQETQYF
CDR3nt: TGTGCCAGCAGCTTAGATGGCGGCAGCCAAGAGACCCAGTACTTC

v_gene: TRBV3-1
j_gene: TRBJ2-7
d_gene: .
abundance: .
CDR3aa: CASSLSRTFSYEQYF
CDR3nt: TGTGCCAGCAGCCTATCGCGGACGTTCTCCTACGAGCAGTACTTC

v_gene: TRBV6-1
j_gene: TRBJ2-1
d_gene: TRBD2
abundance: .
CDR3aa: CASSRTSGRVTEQFF
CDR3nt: TGTGCCAGCAGCCGGACTAGCGGGAGGGTCACTGAGCAGTTCTTC

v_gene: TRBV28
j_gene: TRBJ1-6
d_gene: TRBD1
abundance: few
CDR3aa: CASSFSGGGSPLHF
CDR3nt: TGTGCCAGCAGTTTCTCAGGGGGGGGTTCACCCCTCCACTTT

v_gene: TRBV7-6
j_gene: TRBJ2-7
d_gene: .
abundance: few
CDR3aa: CASSLTGFYEQYF
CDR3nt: TGTGCCAGCAGCTTAACAGGGTTCTACGAGCAGTACTTC

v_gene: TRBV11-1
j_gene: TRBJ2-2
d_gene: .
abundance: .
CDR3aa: CASSLGGPLAGELFF
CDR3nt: TGTGCCAGCAGCTTAGGCGGGCCCCTCGCCGGGGAGCTGTTTTTT

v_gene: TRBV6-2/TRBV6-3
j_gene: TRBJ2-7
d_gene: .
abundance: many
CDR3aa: CASSYSQGAYEQYF
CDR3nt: TGTGCCAGCAGTTACTCTCAGGGAGCCTACGAGCAGTACTTC

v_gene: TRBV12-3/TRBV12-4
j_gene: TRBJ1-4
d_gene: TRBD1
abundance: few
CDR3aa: CASSFGTGGDEKLFF
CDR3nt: TGTGCCAGCAGTTTCGGGACAGGGGGTGATGAAAAACTGTTTTTT

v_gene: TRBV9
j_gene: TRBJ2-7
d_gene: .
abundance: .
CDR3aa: CASSVGHSYEQYF
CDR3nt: TGTGCCAGCAGCGTAGGACACTCCTACGAGCAGTACTTC

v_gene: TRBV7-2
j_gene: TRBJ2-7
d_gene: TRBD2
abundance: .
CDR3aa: CASSLARLAGDYEQYF
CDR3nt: TGTGCCAGCAGCTTAGCGAGGCTAGCGGGAGACTACGAGCAGTACTTC

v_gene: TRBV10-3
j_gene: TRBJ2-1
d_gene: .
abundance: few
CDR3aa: CAIRSTTNEQFF
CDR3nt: TGTGCCATCCGTTCGACTACGAATGAGCAGTTCTTC

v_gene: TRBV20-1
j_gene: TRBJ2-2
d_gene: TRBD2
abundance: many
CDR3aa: CSATTSGRSGELFF
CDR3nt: TGCAGTGCTACGACTAGCGGGAGGTCCGGGGAGCTGTTTTTT

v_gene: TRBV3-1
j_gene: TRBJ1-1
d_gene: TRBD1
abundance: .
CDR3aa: CASSYGTGGMNTEAFF
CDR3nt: TGTGCCAGCAGCTACGGGACAGGGGGCATGAACACTGAAGCTTTCTTT

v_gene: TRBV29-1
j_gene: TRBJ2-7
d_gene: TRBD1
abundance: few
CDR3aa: CSALDRVSYEQYF
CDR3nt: TGCAGCGCTCTGGACAGGGTATCCTACGAGCAGTACTTC

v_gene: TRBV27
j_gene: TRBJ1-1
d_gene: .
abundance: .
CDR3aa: CASISTYSLEAFF
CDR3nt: TGTGCCAGTATCAGCACCTACTCACTTGAAGCTTTCTTT

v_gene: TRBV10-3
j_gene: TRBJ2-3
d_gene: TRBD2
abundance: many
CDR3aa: CAISESSGAGTDTQYF
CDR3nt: TGTGCCATCAGTGAGTCTAGCGGGGCTGGCACAGATACGCAGTATTTT

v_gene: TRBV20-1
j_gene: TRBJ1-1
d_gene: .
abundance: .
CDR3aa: CSARVGEGGTEAFF
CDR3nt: TGCAGTGCTAGAGTAGGGGAAGGCGGAACTGAAGCTTTCTTT

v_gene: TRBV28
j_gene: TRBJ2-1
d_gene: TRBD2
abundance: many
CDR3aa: CASSPAAGGPGNEQFF
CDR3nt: TGTGCCAGCAGTCCCGCGGCGGGAGGGCCGGGTAATGAGCAGTTCTTC

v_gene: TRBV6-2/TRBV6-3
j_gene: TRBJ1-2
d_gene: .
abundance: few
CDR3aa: CASSYSETGGYTF
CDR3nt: TGTGCCAGCAGTTACTCGGAAACCGGCGGCTACACCTTC

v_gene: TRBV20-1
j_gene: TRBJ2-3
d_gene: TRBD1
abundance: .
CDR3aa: CCARDKDRGNTDTQYF
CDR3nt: TGCTGTGCTAGAGATAAGGACAGGGGAAACACAGATACGCAGTATTTT

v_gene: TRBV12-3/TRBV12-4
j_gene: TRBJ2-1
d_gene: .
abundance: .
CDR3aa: CASSPSGAGSYNEQFF
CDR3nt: TGTGCCAGCAGTCCTTCCGGGGCGGGCTCCTACAATGAGCAGTTCTTC

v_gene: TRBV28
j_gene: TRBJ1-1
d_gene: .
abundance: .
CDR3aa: CASSQRDLQRRAFF
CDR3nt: TGTGCCAGCAGTCAGCGGGACCTCCAACGGCGGGCTTTCTTT

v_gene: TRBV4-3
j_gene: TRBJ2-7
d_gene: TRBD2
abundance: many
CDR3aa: CASSQDYSRALAGLYEQYF
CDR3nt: TGCGCCAGCAGCCAAGATTATAGTCGGGCACTAGCGGGACTCTACGAGCAGTACTTC

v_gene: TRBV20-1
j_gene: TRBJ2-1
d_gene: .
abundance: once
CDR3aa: CSARDLGTLSYNEQFF
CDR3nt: TGCAGTGCTAGAGATCTAGGGACTCTCTCCTACAATGAGCAGTTCTTC

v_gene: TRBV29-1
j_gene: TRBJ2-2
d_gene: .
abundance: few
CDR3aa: CSVEPNTGELFF
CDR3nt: TGCAGCGTTGAACCGAACACCGGGGAGCTGTTTTTT